The text below deals with one TCR beta chain. Its antigen remains unidentified. The germline gives CDR1 LNHDA, CDR2 SQIVND (reference sequence). Germline trimming cut 6 bases from V and 5 bases from J; bases unmatched to any gene: 2. CDR3 length equals 14 residues. The authors reverse transcribed roughly 0.45 to 1 ug RNA with random hexamers. One entry per CDR3 protein, called by TCRdb with MiXCR from the immunoSEQ multiplex PCR reads. The sample lists about 140,000 distinct CDR3 sequences; approximately 95% were seen once. TEMRA cells were enriched by FACS, while CD8+ and CD4+ T cells were obtained through a negative isolation that was performed magnetically. The entry originates in a study of CD8 T cells in Susac syndrome. Study findings and constraints: When the CD4+ T cell repertoires of patients with Susac syndrome were examined, they did not show any clonal expansion.

The chain is built from TRBV19 and TRBJ2-1, with 12 bases that match TRBD2. The source of this sequence is a human donor with Susac syndrome. Material for sequencing was CD4+ T cells from PBMCs. In nucleotides, the CDR3 is TGTGCCAGTAGACTAGCGGGGGGAAACAATGAGCAGTTCTTC. The encoded protein is CASRLAGGNNEQFF.